The T cell receptor beta chain under discussion was sequenced for a study of cytomegalovirus exposure and HLA in healthy donors. Findings of the study overall: Prior analysis indicated that the majority of TCR beta V segments exhibited productivity approximately 87% or approximately 30% of the time. Serostatus for CMV was the only available immune exposure information. A later analysis linked a missense DCLRE1C variant to TCR beta V- and J-gene trimming. In vitro data verified three CMV-associated chains as specific for CMV antigens.

13 Jbeta primers and 60 Vbeta primers were used for the PCR. Produced via immunoSEQ multiplex PCR; TCRdb's table is partial and in-frame only. The repertoire holds 42,000 or so clones, with approximately 52% as singletons. In its sample, this clone was seen a few times. Its antigen is as yet unknown. V was trimmed by 0 bases and J by 3 bases, leaving 6 bases between them. The CDR3 has 13 residues. CDR1 and CDR2 (germline): SGHDN, FVKESK. The receptor was derived from a human donor in good health. The sequenced material came from PBMCs. V and J are TRBV14 and TRBJ2-7, with D uncertain. CDR3: CASSQDLGYEQYF. The CDR3 DNA reads as TGTGCCAGCAGCCAAGATCTAGGCTACGAGCAGTACTTC.